There are a few counts of the clone carrying this TCR beta chain. Trimming cost V 1 base and J 6 bases, with 4 bases left between them. Per the germline V gene, CDR1 is SEHNR and CDR2 is FQNEAQ (reference sequence). The CDR3 spans 12 residues. The data belong to a study of T-cell memory formation after mild COVID-19. Study information: Clustering of TCRs was largely donor specific.

TCRdb reprocessed the 5' RACE reads with MiXCR, giving one entry per CDR3 protein. This sample yields roughly 240,000 distinct CDR3 sequences, of which roughly 15% are seen a single time; roughly a fifth belongs to the top ten. Source material: PBMCs or a T cell subset sorted from them (not recorded which). This rearrangement joins TRBV7-9 to TRBJ2-4; D is ambiguous. The origin of this receptor is a man in his late teens or twenties who had mild COVID-19 (a few samples of this study predate the infection). Cell type and time point are not known. The CDR3 loop reads CASSLVRNIQYF. The CDR3 DNA reads TGTGCCAGCAGCTTAGTCAGAAACATTCAGTACTTC.